This T cell receptor beta chain was profiled in a study of blood T cell repertoires in COVID-19. Study in general: PBMCs, B-cell-depleted T cells, or T cells provided the cDNA or gDNA that made up the material.

Sequenced by immunoSEQ multiplex PCR; TCRdb stores in-frame clones only, minus some. Among about 150,000 clones, over 75% were seen once, and the ten largest hold 44%. The CDR3 has 14 residues. V lost 2 bases and J lost 5, with 14 bases in between. Per germline, CDR1 SGHRS and CDR2 YFSETQ. The source is a human donor in a cohort sampled during active COVID-19. This chain joins TRBV5-1 and TRBJ2-7; TRBD2 is a possible D gene (7 bases). The sample taken for sequencing was peripheral blood. The CDR3 nucleotides read TGCGCCAGCAGCTTCGGGGGGCCGTTCGACGAGCAGTACTTC. It encodes CASSFGGPFDEQYF.